This T cell receptor (beta chain) was identified in a study of T cells in narcolepsy. The CDR3 runs to 15 residues. Trimming at V came to 3 bases and at J to 3 bases, leaving 6 bases not matched to a gene. Germline CDR1 is MNHEY and CDR2 is SMNVEV (reference sequence). Measured with immunoSEQ multiplex PCR; TCRdb has only the in-frame clones, and not every one. The sample contains tens of thousands of clones, 75% to 90% of which appear only once. This chain uses TRBV27 with TRBJ2-3; 7 bases are shared with TRBD1. This clonotype originated in a human donor in good health. Sequences were obtained from memory (CD45RA-) CD4+ T cells from blood. CDR3 sequence (DNA): TGTGCCAGCAGTTTCGTAAGGGGGCGGACAGATACGCAGTATTTT. It encodes CASSFVRGRTDTQYF.